The entry below describes one TCR beta chain. Its antigen is undetermined. These data originate in a study of PD-L1 blockade in urothelial cancer. For the study at large: Samples of blood were analyzed 3 weeks (second dose) and 6 weeks after treatment start.

Findings of the study overall: Better survival was predicted when blood TCR clonality before treatment fell below the median.

The CDR3 is 13 residues long. The germline V and J ends were trimmed by 2 bases and 8 bases, with 12 bases remaining between them. Germline CDR1 SNHLY, CDR2 FYNNEI. Each individual provided 1 to 8 samples (taken pretreatment and on-treatment). Using immunoSEQ multiplex PCR, the repertoire was profiled, and TCRdb retains in-frame clones only, with some absent. The sample lists some 100,000 clones, roughly nine tenths seen once, with just over 0.9% in the top ten. This chain uses TRBV2 with TRBJ1-2, with no clear D. This clonotype was sampled from a woman aged 80 or over with urothelial cancer. The specimen comprised PBMCs, sampled around atezolizumab (anti-PD-L1) treatment. The CDR3: CASSEKLVGGYTF. As DNA, the CDR3 is TGTGCCAGCAGTGAAAAATTGGTGGGCGGCTACACCTTC.